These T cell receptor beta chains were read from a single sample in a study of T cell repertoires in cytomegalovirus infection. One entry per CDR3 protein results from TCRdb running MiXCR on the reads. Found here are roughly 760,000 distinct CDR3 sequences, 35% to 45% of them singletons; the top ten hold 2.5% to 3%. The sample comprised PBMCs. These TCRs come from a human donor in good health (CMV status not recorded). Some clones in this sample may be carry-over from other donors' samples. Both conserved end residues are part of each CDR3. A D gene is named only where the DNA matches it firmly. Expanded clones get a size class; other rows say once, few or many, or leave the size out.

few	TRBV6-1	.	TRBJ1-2	TGTGCCAGCGTACATCCCGGACAGCTTCCTTCCTATGGCTACACCTTC	CASVHPGQLPSYGYTF
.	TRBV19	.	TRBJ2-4	TGTGCCAGTAGTGCGGGACAGAGAAAAAACATTCAGTACTTC	CASSAGQRKNIQYF
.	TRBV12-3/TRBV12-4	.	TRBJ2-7	TGTGCCAGCACCACAGGGTCGAACGAGCAGTACTTC	CASTTGSNEQYF
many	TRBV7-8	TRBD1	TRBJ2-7	TGTGCCAGCAGCTTACTACCCCGGGACAGGGGGATAAACGAGCAGTACTTC	CASSLLPRDRGINEQYF
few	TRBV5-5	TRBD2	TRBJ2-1	TGTGCCAGCAGCTTGGAAGGGACGGGGAGGGCCACTATTGAGCAGTTCTTC	CASSLEGTGRATIEQFF
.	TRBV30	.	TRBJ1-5	TGTGCCTGGAGTTGGCAGGGCGGACAGCCCCAGCATTTT	CAWSWQGGQPQHF
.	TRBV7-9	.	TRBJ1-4	TGTGCCAGCAAGAGGGCAACTAATGAAAAACTGTTTTTT	CASKRATNEKLFF
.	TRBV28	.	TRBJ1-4	TGTGCCAGCAGTTTATGGGCGTCCAACGAAAAACTGTTTTTT	CASSLWASNEKLFF
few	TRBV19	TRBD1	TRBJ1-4	TGTGCCAGTAGTACGCCGGACAGGGGAGGCGACAACCTGTTTTTT	CASSTPDRGGDNLFF
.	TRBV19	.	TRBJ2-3	TGTGCCACGTCGGGCAGGAGGGCAGATACGACGTATTTT	CATSGRRADTTYF
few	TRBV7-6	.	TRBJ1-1	TGTGCCAGCAGCTTAGGCCTCACAGGGAAACAAAACACTGAAGCTTTCTTT	CASSLGLTGKQNTEAFF
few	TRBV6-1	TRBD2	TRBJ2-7	TGTGCCAGCAGGACCGGACTAGAAAGATCCTACGAGCAGTACTTC	CASRTGLERSYEQYF
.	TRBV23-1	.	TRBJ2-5	TGCGCCAGCAGGGGCTGGGGACGGGCAAGGGAGACCCAGTACTTC	CASRGWGRARETQYF